This record concerns one T cell receptor (beta chain) sequence. As handled by the study authors: Reference gene primer amplification in the assay estimated nucleated cell counts. Clones were sequenced by immunoSEQ multiplex PCR, and TCRdb holds only the in-frame ones, with some missing. D and trimming come from the DNA, and the V and J calls and clone size come from that table. The sample consists of about 150,000 clones, under 85% of them appearing once. This record belongs to a study of blood T cell repertoires in COVID-19. Study overall: Both acute and convalescent COVID-19 samples were obtained from the United States, Italy and Spain. In each case, the material was cDNA or gDNA derived from T cells, B-cell-depleted T cells, or PBMCs.

Per the germline V gene, CDR1 is SGHTA and CDR2 is FQGNSA. V lost 5 bases to trimming and J lost 4 bases; unmatched junction nucleotides: 3. This CDR3 is built from 15 residues. The chain is built from TRBV7-2 and TRBJ2-5, with TRBD2 identical over 14 bases. The clonotype comes from a middle-aged man with active or convalescent COVID-19. Sequencing used peripheral blood. CDR3 nucleotides: TGTGCCAGCAGCCCTGGACTAGCGGGAGGAGAGACCCAGTACTTC. Its translation: CASSPGLAGGETQYF.